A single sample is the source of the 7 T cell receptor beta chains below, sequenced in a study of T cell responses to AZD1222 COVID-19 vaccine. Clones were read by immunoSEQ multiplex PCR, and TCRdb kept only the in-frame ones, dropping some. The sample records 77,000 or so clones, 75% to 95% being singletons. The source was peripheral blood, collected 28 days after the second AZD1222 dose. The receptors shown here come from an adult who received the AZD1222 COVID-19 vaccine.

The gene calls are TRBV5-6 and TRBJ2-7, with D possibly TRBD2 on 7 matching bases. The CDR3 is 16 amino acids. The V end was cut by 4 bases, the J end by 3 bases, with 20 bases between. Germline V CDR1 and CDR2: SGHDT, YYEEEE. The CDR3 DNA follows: TGTGCCAGCAGCCGCGCTGAGGCGGGGGCTGGCTACGAGCAGTACTTC. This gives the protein CASSRAEAGAGYEQYF.

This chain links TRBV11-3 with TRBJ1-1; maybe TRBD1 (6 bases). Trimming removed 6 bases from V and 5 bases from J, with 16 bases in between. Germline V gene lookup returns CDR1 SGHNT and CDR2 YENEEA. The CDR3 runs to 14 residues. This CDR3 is CASSLQGGITEAFF. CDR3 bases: TGTGCCAGCAGTTTACAGGGCGGGATTACTGAAGCTTTCTTT.

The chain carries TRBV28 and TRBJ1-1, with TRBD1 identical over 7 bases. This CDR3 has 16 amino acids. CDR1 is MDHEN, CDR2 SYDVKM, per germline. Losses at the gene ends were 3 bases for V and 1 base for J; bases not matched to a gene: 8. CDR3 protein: CASSFSLWTGNTEAFF. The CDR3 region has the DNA TGTGCCAGCAGTTTCTCGCTTTGGACAGGGAACACTGAAGCTTTCTTT. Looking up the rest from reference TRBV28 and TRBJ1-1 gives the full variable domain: DVKVTQSSRYLVKRTGEKVFLECVQDMDHENMFWYRQDPGLGLRLIYFSYDVKMKEKGDIPEGYSVSREKKERFSLILESASTNQTSMYLCASSFSLWTGNTEAFFGQGTRLTVV.

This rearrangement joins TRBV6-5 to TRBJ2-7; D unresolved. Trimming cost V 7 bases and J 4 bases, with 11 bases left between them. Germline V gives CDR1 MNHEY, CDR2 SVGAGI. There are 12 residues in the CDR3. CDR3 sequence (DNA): TGTGCCAGCATGCGAAATGGGTACGAGCAGTACTTC. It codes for CASMRNGYEQYF.

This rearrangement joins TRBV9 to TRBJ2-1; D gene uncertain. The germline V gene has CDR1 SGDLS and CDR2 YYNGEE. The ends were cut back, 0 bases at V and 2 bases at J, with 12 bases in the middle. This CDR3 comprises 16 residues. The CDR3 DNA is TGTGCCAGCAGCGTAGGGGCTAGTGTCACCTACAATGAGCAGTTCTTC. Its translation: CASSVGASVTYNEQFF.

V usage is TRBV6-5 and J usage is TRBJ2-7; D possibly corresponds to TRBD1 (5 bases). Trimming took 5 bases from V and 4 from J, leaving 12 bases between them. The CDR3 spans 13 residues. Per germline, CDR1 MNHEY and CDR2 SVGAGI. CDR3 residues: CASSLPGLYEQYF. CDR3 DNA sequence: TGTGCCAGCAGTCTCCCAGGGTTGTACGAGCAGTACTTC.

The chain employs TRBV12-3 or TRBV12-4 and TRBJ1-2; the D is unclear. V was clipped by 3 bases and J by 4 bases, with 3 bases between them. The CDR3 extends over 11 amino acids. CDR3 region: CASSFAYGYTF. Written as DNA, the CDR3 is TGTGCCAGCAGTTTCGCCTATGGCTACACCTTC.